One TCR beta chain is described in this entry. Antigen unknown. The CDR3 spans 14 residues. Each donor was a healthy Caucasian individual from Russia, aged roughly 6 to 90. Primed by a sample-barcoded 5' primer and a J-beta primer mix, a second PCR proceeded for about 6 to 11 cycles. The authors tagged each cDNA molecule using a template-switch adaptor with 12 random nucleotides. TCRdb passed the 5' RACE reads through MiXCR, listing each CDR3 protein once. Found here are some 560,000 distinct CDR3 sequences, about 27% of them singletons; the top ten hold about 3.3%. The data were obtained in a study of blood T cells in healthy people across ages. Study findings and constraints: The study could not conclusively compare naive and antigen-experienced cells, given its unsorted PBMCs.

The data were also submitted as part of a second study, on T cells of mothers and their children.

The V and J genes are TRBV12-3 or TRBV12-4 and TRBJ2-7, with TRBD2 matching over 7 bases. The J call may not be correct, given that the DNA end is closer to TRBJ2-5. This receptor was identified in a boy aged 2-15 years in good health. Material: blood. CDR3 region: CASSSAGALGTQYF. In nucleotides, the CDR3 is TGTGCCAGCAGTTCTGCGGGAGCGTTAGGGACCCAGTACTTC.